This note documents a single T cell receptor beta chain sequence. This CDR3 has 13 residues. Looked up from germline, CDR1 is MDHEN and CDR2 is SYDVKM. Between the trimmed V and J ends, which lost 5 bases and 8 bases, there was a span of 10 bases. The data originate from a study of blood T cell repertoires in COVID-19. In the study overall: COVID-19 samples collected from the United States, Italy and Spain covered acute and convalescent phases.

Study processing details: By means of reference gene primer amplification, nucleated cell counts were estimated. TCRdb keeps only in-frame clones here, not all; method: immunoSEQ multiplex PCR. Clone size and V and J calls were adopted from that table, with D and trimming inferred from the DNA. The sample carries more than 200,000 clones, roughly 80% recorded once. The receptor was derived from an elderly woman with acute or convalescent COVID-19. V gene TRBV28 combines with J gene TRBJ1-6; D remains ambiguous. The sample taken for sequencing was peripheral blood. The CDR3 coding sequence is TGTGCCAGCAGTCCCCGGTCGGATTCACCCCTCCACTTT. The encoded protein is CASSPRSDSPLHF.